This is a list of T cell receptor beta chains from one sample in a study of T cell responses to AZD1222 COVID-19 vaccine. The table came from immunoSEQ multiplex PCR; TCRdb's copy has only in-frame clones and leaves some out. The repertoire includes more than 110,000 clones, approximately 92% of them detected once, and about 5% sits in the top ten. Here the sequenced sample was peripheral blood, taken on day 0 of AZD1222 vaccination. The receptors stem from an adult in good health. The CDR3 runs from the conserved cysteine through the conserved F or W. Each record gives: V gene, D gene, J gene, clone size, CDR3 DNA, CDR3 protein. A D gene is named only where the DNA matches it firmly. Where a row states a size, it is once, few, many or the class of an expanded clone; other rows omit it.

V gene: TRBV7-9
D gene: -
J gene: TRBJ1-3
clone size: -
CDR3 DNA: TGTGCCAGCAGCCAAGACGAGTTTTCGTCTGGAAACACCATATATTTT
CDR3 protein: CASSQDEFSSGNTIYF

V gene: TRBV7-9
D gene: -
J gene: TRBJ1-1
clone size: -
CDR3 DNA: TGTGCCAGCAGCGACTCGGCTTACACTGAAGCTTTCTTT
CDR3 protein: CASSDSAYTEAFF

V gene: TRBV2
D gene: TRBD2
J gene: TRBJ2-1
clone size: -
CDR3 DNA: TGTGCCAGCAGCCCGGGAGGGCTCGAGGGGTTCTTC
CDR3 protein: CASSPGGLEGFF

V gene: TRBV2
D gene: TRBD1
J gene: TRBJ1-5
clone size: -
CDR3 DNA: TGTGCCAGCAGTGAGACAGGGGGCGATCAGCCCCAGCATTTT
CDR3 protein: CASSETGGDQPQHF

V gene: TRBV7-2
D gene: TRBD2
J gene: TRBJ2-1
clone size: -
CDR3 DNA: TGTGCCAGCAGCTTGGTAGCGGGGGGTGGGCATGAGCAGTTCTTC
CDR3 protein: CASSLVAGGGHEQFF

V gene: TRBV23-1
D gene: -
J gene: TRBJ1-1
clone size: -
CDR3 DNA: TGCGCCAGCAGTCAATCGGGGGGTATGAACACTGAAGCTTTCTTT
CDR3 protein: CASSQSGGMNTEAFF

V gene: TRBV28
D gene: -
J gene: TRBJ1-2
clone size: -
CDR3 DNA: TGTGCCAGCAGCCGGGCGGGTATTCCGGGGGGCTATGGCTACACCTTC
CDR3 protein: CASSRAGIPGGYGYTF

V gene: TRBV19
D gene: -
J gene: TRBJ1-1
clone size: -
CDR3 DNA: TGTGCCAGTAGTCTTGGCAGGTCGAACACTGAAGCTTTCTTT
CDR3 protein: CASSLGRSNTEAFF

V gene: TRBV5-6
D gene: -
J gene: TRBJ2-7
clone size: -
CDR3 DNA: TGTGCCAGCAGCTCCTACCGAGGGCTGGGTGGGTCCTACGAGCAGTACTTC
CDR3 protein: CASSSYRGLGGSYEQYF

V gene: TRBV12-5
D gene: TRBD1
J gene: TRBJ1-3
clone size: -
CDR3 DNA: TGTGCTAGTGGTTTAGGGACAGCCGGAAACACCATATATTTT
CDR3 protein: CASGLGTAGNTIYF

V gene: TRBV19
D gene: TRBD1
J gene: TRBJ1-1
clone size: once
CDR3 DNA: TGTGCCAGTAGTAGGGGACAGGGGGCGCCGGGCACTGAAGCTTTCTTT
CDR3 protein: CASSRGQGAPGTEAFF

V gene: TRBV14
D gene: -
J gene: TRBJ1-1
clone size: -
CDR3 DNA: TGTGCCAGCAGCCAAGGTTACTCCCTGGGGGTGACTGAAGCTTTCTTT
CDR3 protein: CASSQGYSLGVTEAFF

V gene: TRBV27
D gene: TRBD1
J gene: TRBJ2-1
clone size: -
CDR3 DNA: TGTGCCAGCCATGGGACAGGGGGAATACGGGGGCAGTTCTTC
CDR3 protein: CASHGTGGIRGQFF

V gene: TRBV27
D gene: TRBD1
J gene: TRBJ2-7
clone size: -
CDR3 DNA: TGTGCCAGCAGGCCGGGACAGACGCACTACGAGCAGTACTTC
CDR3 protein: CASRPGQTHYEQYF

V gene: TRBV4-1
D gene: -
J gene: TRBJ2-3
clone size: -
CDR3 DNA: TGCGCCAGCAGCCAAGATCCAGGCCAGTTCGATACGCAGTATTTT
CDR3 protein: CASSQDPGQFDTQYF

V gene: TRBV7-8
D gene: -
J gene: TRBJ2-7
clone size: -
CDR3 DNA: TGTGCCAGCAGCTCCCCATCTCCGCGGGGAGGAAACTACGAGCAGTACTTC
CDR3 protein: CASSSPSPRGGNYEQYF

V gene: TRBV25-1
D gene: -
J gene: TRBJ2-1
clone size: -
CDR3 DNA: TGTGCCAGCAGCTCTGGGAGCAATGAGCAGTTCTTC
CDR3 protein: CASSSGSNEQFF

V gene: TRBV7-2
D gene: -
J gene: TRBJ2-7
clone size: -
CDR3 DNA: TGTGCCAGCAGCTTAAACTACATTTCCTACGAGCAGTACTTC
CDR3 protein: CASSLNYISYEQYF

V gene: TRBV10-3
D gene: -
J gene: TRBJ2-1
clone size: -
CDR3 DNA: TGTGCCATCAGTGACGAGCCTCAGAGCTCCTACAATGAGCAGTTCTTC
CDR3 protein: CAISDEPQSSYNEQFF

V gene: TRBV6-5
D gene: -
J gene: TRBJ2-6
clone size: -
CDR3 DNA: TGTGCCACCAACCCGAGCCCTGGGGCCAACGTCCTGACTTTC
CDR3 protein: CATNPSPGANVLTF

V gene: TRBV5-8
D gene: -
J gene: TRBJ2-7
clone size: -
CDR3 DNA: TGTGCCAGCAGCGCCCGGGAAATCTACGAGCAGTACTTC
CDR3 protein: CASSAREIYEQYF

V gene: TRBV19
D gene: -
J gene: TRBJ2-7
clone size: -
CDR3 DNA: TGTGCCAGTAGCGGGGTCGCTTACTACGAGCAGTACTTC
CDR3 protein: CASSGVAYYEQYF

V gene: TRBV6-4
D gene: TRBD2
J gene: TRBJ2-3
clone size: -
CDR3 DNA: TGTGCCAGCAGTGTATCAAGCGGGGGAACAGATACGCAGTATTTT
CDR3 protein: CASSVSSGGTDTQYF

V gene: TRBV3-1/TRBV3-2
D gene: TRBD1
J gene: TRBJ1-2
clone size: -
CDR3 DNA: TGTGCCAGCAGCCATCAGGGACAGGGATCGGGCTACACCTTC
CDR3 protein: CASSHQGQGSGYTF

V gene: TRBV19
D gene: TRBD1
J gene: TRBJ1-5
clone size: -
CDR3 DNA: TGTGCCAGTAGTATGACAGGGGGCAATCAGCCCCAGCATTTT
CDR3 protein: CASSMTGGNQPQHF

V gene: TRBV28
D gene: TRBD1
J gene: TRBJ1-3
clone size: -
CDR3 DNA: TGTGCCAGCGGAAACGCGGGGACAGGGGGATCCCGAAACACCATATATTTT
CDR3 protein: CASGNAGTGGSRNTIYF

V gene: TRBV28
D gene: -
J gene: TRBJ1-6
clone size: -
CDR3 DNA: TGTGCCAGCAGAAACCCAAACCGGGGTCCCAATTCACCCCTCCACTTT
CDR3 protein: CASRNPNRGPNSPLHF

V gene: TRBV19
D gene: TRBD1
J gene: TRBJ1-2
clone size: -
CDR3 DNA: TGTGCCACCGGGACAGGGGGCTCTGGCTACACCTTC
CDR3 protein: CATGTGGSGYTF

V gene: TRBV19
D gene: TRBD2
J gene: TRBJ2-4
clone size: -
CDR3 DNA: TGTGCCAGTTCACCGGGACTACCCTTCCGCATTCAGTACTTC
CDR3 protein: CASSPGLPFRIQYF

V gene: TRBV19
D gene: TRBD2
J gene: TRBJ2-1
clone size: -
CDR3 DNA: TGTGCCAGTAGTATGGCGGCGGGAGGCCATTGGGATGAGCAGTTCTTC
CDR3 protein: CASSMAAGGHWDEQFF

V gene: TRBV6-1
D gene: -
J gene: TRBJ2-4
clone size: -
CDR3 DNA: TGTGCCAGCAGTGAACCCGGGGAGGCCAAAAACATTCAGTACTTC
CDR3 protein: CASSEPGEAKNIQYF

V gene: TRBV7-9
D gene: TRBD1
J gene: TRBJ2-5
clone size: -
CDR3 DNA: TGTGCCAGCAGCCAGGGACAGGGGGCGTTTGAGACCCAGTACTTC
CDR3 protein: CASSQGQGAFETQYF

V gene: TRBV19
D gene: -
J gene: TRBJ1-6
clone size: -
CDR3 DNA: TGTGCCAGTAGTATAGACGCAGGGTTTAATTCACCCCTCCACTTT
CDR3 protein: CASSIDAGFNSPLHF

V gene: TRBV15
D gene: -
J gene: TRBJ2-7
clone size: -
CDR3 DNA: TGTGCCACCAGCAGAGACAGAGGTCATCGGTACGAGCAGTACTTC
CDR3 protein: CATSRDRGHRYEQYF

V gene: TRBV2
D gene: -
J gene: TRBJ1-1
clone size: once
CDR3 DNA: TGTGCCAGCGGGTCTGCTTACACTGAAGCTTTCTTT
CDR3 protein: CASGSAYTEAFF

V gene: TRBV5-4
D gene: -
J gene: TRBJ1-1
clone size: -
CDR3 DNA: TGTGCCAGCAGCTTGCGGGGGGTTGAAGCTTTCTTT
CDR3 protein: CASSLRGVEAFF

V gene: TRBV28
D gene: -
J gene: TRBJ1-5
clone size: -
CDR3 DNA: TGTGCCAGCAGCACCCAGGGGACGGACAATCAGCCCCAGCATTTT
CDR3 protein: CASSTQGTDNQPQHF

V gene: TRBV11-2
D gene: -
J gene: TRBJ2-3
clone size: -
CDR3 DNA: TGTGCCAGCAGCATCTTGACGGCGTTGTACACAGATACGCAGTATTTT
CDR3 protein: CASSILTALYTDTQYF

V gene: TRBV5-4
D gene: TRBD1
J gene: TRBJ2-5
clone size: once
CDR3 DNA: TGTGCCAGCAGCTTGGGAGGGACAGGCCAAGAGACCCAGTACTTC
CDR3 protein: CASSLGGTGQETQYF

V gene: TRBV15
D gene: -
J gene: TRBJ1-4
clone size: -
CDR3 DNA: TGTGCCACCAGCAGAGGGCCTACAGCAACTAATGAAAAACTGTTTTTT
CDR3 protein: CATSRGPTATNEKLFF

V gene: TRBV29-1
D gene: TRBD1
J gene: TRBJ2-7
clone size: -
CDR3 DNA: TGCAGCGTTGAAGAACAGGGGGCGGCCGAGCAGTACTTC
CDR3 protein: CSVEEQGAAEQYF

V gene: TRBV27
D gene: TRBD1
J gene: TRBJ1-1
clone size: -
CDR3 DNA: TGTGCCAGCAGTTTAGACAGGGGGTTGGGCACTGAAGCTTTCTTT
CDR3 protein: CASSLDRGLGTEAFF

V gene: TRBV19
D gene: -
J gene: TRBJ1-5
clone size: -
CDR3 DNA: TGTGCCAGTAGTATAATCGGGGGCAATCAGCCCCAGCATTTT
CDR3 protein: CASSIIGGNQPQHF

V gene: TRBV9
D gene: -
J gene: TRBJ2-2
clone size: -
CDR3 DNA: TGTGCCAGCAGCGTACCCTTGGCCGGGGAGCTGTTTTTT
CDR3 protein: CASSVPLAGELFF

V gene: TRBV5-4
D gene: -
J gene: TRBJ2-7
clone size: once
CDR3 DNA: TGTGCCAGCAGCTTGGGACGGATCTACGAGCAGTACTTC
CDR3 protein: CASSLGRIYEQYF

V gene: TRBV27
D gene: -
J gene: TRBJ2-2
clone size: once
CDR3 DNA: TGTGCCAGCAATCATTGGAGGGAGGCGAACACCGGGGAGCTGTTTTTT
CDR3 protein: CASNHWREANTGELFF

V gene: TRBV12-3/TRBV12-4
D gene: -
J gene: TRBJ2-2
clone size: -
CDR3 DNA: TGTGCCAGCAGCGGGGACGCCGGGGAGCTGTTTTTT
CDR3 protein: CASSGDAGELFF

V gene: TRBV10-3
D gene: TRBD2
J gene: TRBJ2-7
clone size: -
CDR3 DNA: TGTGCCATCAGCCTCGCGGGGGACGAGCAGTACTTC
CDR3 protein: CAISLAGDEQYF